The 19 T cell receptor beta chains below were found in one sample sequenced in a study of blood T cell repertoires in COVID-19. Here immunoSEQ multiplex PCR was the method, and the copy in TCRdb shows in-frame clones only, minus some. In the table there are under 400,000 clones, approximately 83% of which are singletons. The material sequenced was PBMCs or T cells enriched from blood (not recorded which). These receptor sequences come from a woman in her forties with acute COVID-19.

The gene calls are TRBV19 and TRBJ2-2, with 9 bases lining up with TRBD2. This CDR3 is built from 14 residues. Germline values: CDR1 LNHDA, CDR2 SQIVND (reference sequence). V trimming: 7 bases; J trimming: 6 bases; junction bases outside the gene matches: 6. For the CDR3, the DNA is TGTGCCAGTAAAGGCGGGAGGGGCCCCGGGGAGCTGTTTTTT. Translated, it gives CASKGGRGPGELFF.

The chain carries TRBV6-2 or TRBV6-3 and TRBJ2-5, with 11 bases that match TRBD2. The CDR3 consists of 15 residues. V was clipped by 2 bases and J by 2 bases; unmatched bases: 1. Germline V gene lookup returns CDR1 MNHEY and CDR2 SVGEGT. The CDR3 sequence: CASSYRTSGQETQYF. The CDR3 nucleotides are TGTGCCAGCAGTTACCGGACTAGCGGGCAAGAGACCCAGTACTTC.

The chain joins TRBV6-2 or TRBV6-3 to TRBJ2-3, with D perhaps matching TRBD2 (5 bases). The CDR3 contains 16 residues. Per germline, CDR1 MNHEY and CDR2 SVGEGT. V shed 0 bases and J shed 6 bases, with 16 bases lying between them. This CDR3 reads CASSYSRRDGGDTQYF. Here the CDR3 DNA reads TGTGCCAGCAGTTACTCGAGGCGAGACGGCGGGGATACGCAGTATTTT.

The CDR3 spells CASSLTGGTYEQYF. The CDR3 DNA follows: TGTGCCAGCAGTTTGACAGGGGGCACATACGAGCAGTACTTC. This chain connects TRBV28 to TRBJ2-7, with 10 bases fitting TRBD1. The V gene's germline CDR1 is MDHEN and CDR2 SYDVKM. The CDR3 covers 14 residues. After removal of 3 bases from V and 4 bases from J, the junction contained 3 bases not matched to a gene.

The chain has TRBV19 and TRBJ2-3, with TRBD1 matching 7 bases. CDR1 is LNHDA and CDR2 is SQIVND in the germline V gene (reference sequence). V was clipped by 9 bases and J by 4 bases; unmatched bases: 4. CDR3 length equals 12 residues. CDR3 loop: CASRQGPDTQYF. CDR3 sequence (DNA): TGTGCCAGCAGACAGGGTCCAGATACGCAGTATTTT.

The rearrangement uses TRBV5-4 and TRBJ1-4; 9 bases map to TRBD1. The CDR3 totals 18 residues. V shed 3 bases, J shed 3 bases, and the junction held 12 bases outside the gene matches. Germline V gene sequence: CDR1 SGHNT, CDR2 YYREEE (reference sequence). CDR3 sequence reads: CASSWGQGSGRANEKLFF. The CDR3 DNA reads TGTGCCAGCAGCTGGGGACAGGGAAGCGGTAGGGCTAATGAAAAACTGTTTTTT.

DNA of the CDR3: TGTGCCAGCAGTCGACAGGGTCCTAATTCACCCCTCCACTTT. This translates into CASSRQGPNSPLHF. V is TRBV7-3 and J is TRBJ1-6; 7 bases map to TRBD1. Germline CDR1 is SGHTA and CDR2 is FQGTGA. J lost 6 bases, V lost 6 bases, and 5 bases had no gene match. This CDR3 contains 14 residues.

Turning to this clone: The sample contains more than one DNA sequence encoding this CDR3. The chain has TRBV7-9 and TRBJ1-5; D is unresolved. Germline assignment: CDR1 SEHNR and CDR2 FQNEAQ (reference sequence). The CDR3 runs to 12 residues. V was trimmed by 1 base and J by 7 bases, leaving 5 bases between them. This chain's CDR3 is CASSLDSQPQHF. Written as DNA, the CDR3 is TGTGCCAGCAGCTTAGACTCGCAGCCCCAGCATTTT.

This chain connects TRBV7-9 to TRBJ2-7, with 8 bases aligning to TRBD2. CDR1 is SEHNR and CDR2 is FQNEAQ in the germline V gene (reference sequence). J lost 2 bases, V lost 0 bases, and 6 bases had no gene match. CDR3 length: 16 amino acids. The CDR3 DNA is TGTGCCAGCAGCTTAGCCGGCGGGGGGTTCGCCTACGAGCAGTACTTC. Its translation is CASSLAGGGFAYEQYF.

The chain combines TRBV6-2 or TRBV6-3 with TRBJ1-1; TRBD1 matches at 8 bases. In germline, CDR1 is MNHEY, CDR2 SVGEGT. V dropped 5 bases and J dropped 11; count of bases not matched to a gene: 10. CDR3 length: 13 residues. The CDR3 region has the DNA TGTGCCAGCAGTGTTTCATGGACAGGGAACGCTTTCTTT. Encoded protein: CASSVSWTGNAFF.

This clone was seen only once. J is TRBJ1-5 and V is TRBV7-8; no reliable D call. CDR1 and CDR2 from the germline V gene are SGHVS and FQNEAQ. The CDR3 contains 15 residues. Trimming removed 1 base from V and 1 base from J, with 8 bases in between. CDR3 coding DNA: TGTGCCAGCAGCTTAGGGACTATAAGCAATCAGCCCCAGCATTTT. Its translation: CASSLGTISNQPQHF.

This sequence joins TRBV9 and TRBJ2-3; the match to TRBD1 covers 9 bases. From germline, CDR1 is SGDLS and CDR2 YYNGEE. Unmatched junction bases numbered 11, after V lost 4 bases and J lost 8 bases. The CDR3 is made up of 15 amino acids. The CDR3 sequence: CASSPGTGQQSTQYF. The CDR3 nucleotides read TGTGCCAGCAGCCCCGGGACAGGGCAACAGTCTACGCAGTATTTT.

The chain employs TRBV18 and TRBJ1-4; tentative D call: TRBD1 (5 bases). Per the germline V gene, CDR1 is KGHSH and CDR2 is LQKENI. The CDR3 extends over 14 amino acids. With 1 base removed from V and 6 bases from J, the gap between germline ends came to 9 bases. CDR3 amino acids: CASSPQGRHEKLFF. The DNA of the CDR3 is TGTGCCAGCTCACCACAGGGGAGGCATGAAAAACTGTTTTTT. The full variable domain, with the rest looked up from reference TRBV18 and TRBJ1-4, is NAGVMQNPRHLVRRRGQEARLRCSPMKGHSHVYWYRQLPEEGLKFMVYLQKENIIDESGMPKERFSAEFPKEGPSILRIQQVVRGDSAAYFCASSPQGRHEKLFFGSGTQLSVL.

The V gene is TRBV27, the J gene TRBJ2-1, with 13 bases aligning to TRBD2. Germline V gene sequence: CDR1 MNHEY, CDR2 SMNVEV (reference sequence). Trimming cost V 3 bases and J 9 bases; bases outside gene matches: 5. The CDR3 has 15 amino acids. In nucleotides, the CDR3 is TGTGCCAGCAGTTTTACTAGCGGGGGGGTCGGTGAGCAGTTCTTC. Its translation is CASSFTSGGVGEQFF.

This clone was seen more than once but under ten times. The chain recombines TRBV28 with TRBJ1-1; 10 nucleotides agree with TRBD1. V shed 7 bases and J 7 bases; nucleotides not matched to a gene: 6. The V gene's germline CDR1 is MDHEN and CDR2 SYDVKM. This CDR3 spans 13 amino acids. This CDR3 is CASMTGGAVEAFF. The CDR3 DNA follows: TGTGCCAGCATGACAGGGGGCGCGGTTGAAGCTTTCTTT.

In its sample, this clone was seen a few times. The chain recombines TRBV28 with TRBJ1-6; TRBD1 matches at 10 bases. CDR3 length equals 16 residues. J lost 8 bases, V lost 5 bases, and 9 bases had no gene match. Germline-derived CDR1 and CDR2 are MDHEN and SYDVKM. CDR3 sequence reads: CASSTHEGTGDSPLHF. Written as DNA, the CDR3 is TGTGCCAGCAGTACCCATGAGGGGACAGGGGATTCACCCCTCCACTTT.

The J gene is TRBJ2-2, the V gene TRBV6-4; 7 bases match TRBD2. Germline trimming cut 3 bases from V and 4 bases from J; bases unmatched to any gene: 5. CDR1 and CDR2 from the germline V gene are MRHNA and SNTAGT. The CDR3 is made up of 15 amino acids. CDR3 sequence: CASSEGRESTGELFF. CDR3 in DNA: TGTGCCAGCAGTGAGGGGCGGGAGAGCACCGGGGAGCTGTTTTTT.

This chain uses TRBV6-5 with TRBJ2-1; D is perhaps TRBD2 (5 bases). The CDR3 is 15 amino acids. CDR1 and CDR2 from the germline V gene are MNHEY and SVGAGI. V was shortened by 5 bases and J by 0 bases, with 11 bases between the two germline ends. The DNA for the CDR3 is TGTGCCAGCAGTAATCGGGGAAGCTCCTACAATGAGCAGTTCTTC. As protein: CASSNRGSSYNEQFF.

V gene TRBV5-1 combines with J gene TRBJ2-1; D gene unclear. CDR1 and CDR2 from the germline V gene are SGHRS and YFSETQ. This CDR3 is built from 13 residues. V lost 0 bases and J 6 bases, leaving 7 bases between the germline ends. CDR3 DNA: TGCGCCAGCAGCTTGGTCCAGCGCAATGAGCAGTTCTTC. Its protein is CASSLVQRNEQFF.